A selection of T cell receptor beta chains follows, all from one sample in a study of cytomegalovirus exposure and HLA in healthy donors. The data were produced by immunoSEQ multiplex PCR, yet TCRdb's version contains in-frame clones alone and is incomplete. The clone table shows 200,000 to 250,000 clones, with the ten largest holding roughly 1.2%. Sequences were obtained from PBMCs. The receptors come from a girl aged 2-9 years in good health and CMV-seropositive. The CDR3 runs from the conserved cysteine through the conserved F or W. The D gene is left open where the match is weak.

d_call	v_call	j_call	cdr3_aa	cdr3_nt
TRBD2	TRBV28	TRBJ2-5	CASSPQGLAEETQYF	TGTGCCAGCAGTCCCCAGGGACTAGCCGAAGAGACCCAGTACTTC
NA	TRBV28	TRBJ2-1	CASSQLGGAGYNEQFF	TGTGCCAGCAGTCAACTGGGTGGGGCCGGTTACAATGAGCAGTTCTTC
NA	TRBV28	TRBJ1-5	CASSQGFAILGQPQHF	TGTGCCAGCAGTCAGGGGTTCGCCATACTGGGTCAGCCCCAGCATTTT
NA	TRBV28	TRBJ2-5	CASSLFAGRQTQYF	TGTGCCAGCAGTTTATTTGCCGGGAGACAGACCCAGTACTTC
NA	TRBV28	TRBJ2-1	CASNRAVSYNEQFF	TGTGCCAGCAACAGAGCGGTTTCCTACAATGAGCAGTTCTTC
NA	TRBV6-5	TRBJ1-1	CASSRDTALNTEAFF	TGTGCCAGCAGCCGGGATACAGCCTTGAACACTGAAGCTTTCTTT
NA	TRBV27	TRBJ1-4	CASSSLQGDGYNEKLFF	TGTGCCAGCAGTTCCCTACAGGGCGACGGCTATAATGAAAAACTGTTTTTT
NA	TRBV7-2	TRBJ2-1	CASSPVRGEQFF	TGTGCCAGCAGCCCAGTAAGGGGTGAGCAGTTCTTC
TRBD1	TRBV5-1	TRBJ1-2	CASSLTGDEGYGYTF	TGCGCCAGCAGCTTGACAGGGGATGAGGGCTATGGCTACACCTTC
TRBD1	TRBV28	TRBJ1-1	CASSFVDRDNTEAFF	TGTGCCAGCAGTTTTGTGGACAGGGACAACACTGAAGCTTTCTTT
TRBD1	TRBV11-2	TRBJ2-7	CASSTNQGARYEQYF	TGTGCCAGCAGCACCAACCAGGGGGCGCGGTACGAGCAGTACTTC
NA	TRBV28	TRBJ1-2	CASSSGVAGYTF	TGTGCCAGCAGTTCAGGTGTGGCTGGCTACACCTTC
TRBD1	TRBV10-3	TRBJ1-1	CAVATTGEGTEAFF	TGTGCCGTGGCCACGACAGGGGAAGGGACTGAAGCTTTCTTT
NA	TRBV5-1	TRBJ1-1	CASSFKSMNTEAFF	TGCGCCAGCAGCTTCAAGAGTATGAACACTGAAGCTTTCTTT
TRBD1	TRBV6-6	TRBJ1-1	CASSYSRTGQDTEAFF	TGTGCCAGCAGTTACTCACGGACAGGTCAGGACACTGAAGCTTTCTTT
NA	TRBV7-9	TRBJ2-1	CASSFGGPALNNEQFF	TGTGCCAGCAGCTTTGGCGGGCCGGCTCTAAACAATGAGCAGTTCTTC
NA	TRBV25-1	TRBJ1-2	CASSVVRRGLSRYTF	TGTGCCAGCAGTGTGGTCCGGAGAGGCCTTTCTCGCTACACCTTC
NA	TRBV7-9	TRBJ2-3	CASSLSGLKTDTQYF	TGTGCCAGCAGCTTAAGCGGGCTAAAGACAGATACGCAGTATTTT
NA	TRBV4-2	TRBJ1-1	CASSQQAYSYTEAFF	TGTGCCAGCAGCCAGCAAGCCTACAGCTACACTGAAGCTTTCTTT
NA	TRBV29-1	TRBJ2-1	CSVEETGRREQFF	TGCAGCGTTGAAGAGACAGGCAGGAGGGAGCAGTTCTTC
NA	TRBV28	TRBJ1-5	CASSSPPTGSNQPQHF	TGTGCCAGCAGCTCTCCCCCGACAGGTTCCAATCAGCCCCAGCATTTT
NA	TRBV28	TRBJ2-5	CASGGETQYF	TGTGCCAGCGGAGGGGAGACCCAGTACTTC
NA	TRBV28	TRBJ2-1	CASSFQGSYNEQFF	TGTGCCAGCAGTTTTCAGGGGTCCTACAATGAGCAGTTCTTC
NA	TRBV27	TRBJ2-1	CASSWGLSYNEQFF	TGTGCCAGCAGTTGGGGCCTCTCCTACAATGAGCAGTTCTTC
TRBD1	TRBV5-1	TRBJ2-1	CASTWTGQSYNEQFF	TGCGCCAGCACATGGACGGGACAGTCCTACAATGAGCAGTTCTTC
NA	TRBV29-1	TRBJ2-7	CSVEDRGRGIYEQYF	TGCAGCGTTGAAGATCGTGGCAGGGGAATATACGAGCAGTACTTC
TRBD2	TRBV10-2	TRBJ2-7	CASSENGEREDDYEQYF	TGCGCCAGCAGTGAGAACGGGGAGCGGGAGGACGACTACGAGCAGTACTTC
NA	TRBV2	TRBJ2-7	CASKLLVDEQYF	TGTGCCAGCAAGCTCCTAGTCGACGAGCAGTACTTC
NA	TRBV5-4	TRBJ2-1	CASSLDSRVQDEQFF	TGTGCCAGCAGCTTGGATTCTCGGGTACAGGATGAGCAGTTCTTC
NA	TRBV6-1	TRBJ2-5	CASSVKTDTRGTQYF	TGTGCCAGCAGTGTGAAGACCGATACTCGGGGGACCCAGTACTTC
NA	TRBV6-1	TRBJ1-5	CASSDGGYSNQPQHF	TGTGCCAGCAGTGACGGCGGATATAGCAATCAGCCCCAGCATTTT
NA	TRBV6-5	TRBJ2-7	CASSYPGSHEQYF	TGTGCCAGCAGTTACCCAGGTTCCCACGAGCAGTACTTC
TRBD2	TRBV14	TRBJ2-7	CASSQRIAGGSLYSYEQYF	TGTGCCAGCAGCCAGAGAATAGCGGGAGGGTCCCTTTACTCCTACGAGCAGTACTTC
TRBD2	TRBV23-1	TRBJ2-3	CASQGGRWTDTQYF	TGCGCCAGCCAGGGAGGGAGGTGGACAGATACGCAGTATTTT
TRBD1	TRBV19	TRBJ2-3	CASSRGTGQGDTQYF	TGTGCCAGCAGTAGGGGGACAGGGCAGGGAGATACGCAGTATTTT
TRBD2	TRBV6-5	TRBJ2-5	CASSYLAGGQETQYF	TGTGCCAGCAGTTATCTAGCGGGAGGACAAGAGACCCAGTACTTC
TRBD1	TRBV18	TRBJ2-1	CASSPGDRLYNEQFF	TGTGCCAGCTCACCGGGGGACAGGTTATACAATGAGCAGTTCTTC
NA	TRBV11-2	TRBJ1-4	CASSSLMGGNEKLFF	TGTGCCAGCAGCTCCCTGATGGGGGGGAATGAAAAACTGTTTTTT
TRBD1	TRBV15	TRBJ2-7	CATSLQGYLREQYF	TGTGCCACCTCGCTACAGGGGTATCTGAGAGAGCAGTACTTC
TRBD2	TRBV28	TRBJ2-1	CASNPRASGRVSSYNEQFF	TGTGCCAGCAACCCCCGGGCTAGCGGGAGGGTAAGCTCCTACAATGAGCAGTTCTTC
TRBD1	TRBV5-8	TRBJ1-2	CASSQGQGNYGYTF	TGTGCCAGCAGCCAGGGACAGGGGAACTATGGCTACACCTTC